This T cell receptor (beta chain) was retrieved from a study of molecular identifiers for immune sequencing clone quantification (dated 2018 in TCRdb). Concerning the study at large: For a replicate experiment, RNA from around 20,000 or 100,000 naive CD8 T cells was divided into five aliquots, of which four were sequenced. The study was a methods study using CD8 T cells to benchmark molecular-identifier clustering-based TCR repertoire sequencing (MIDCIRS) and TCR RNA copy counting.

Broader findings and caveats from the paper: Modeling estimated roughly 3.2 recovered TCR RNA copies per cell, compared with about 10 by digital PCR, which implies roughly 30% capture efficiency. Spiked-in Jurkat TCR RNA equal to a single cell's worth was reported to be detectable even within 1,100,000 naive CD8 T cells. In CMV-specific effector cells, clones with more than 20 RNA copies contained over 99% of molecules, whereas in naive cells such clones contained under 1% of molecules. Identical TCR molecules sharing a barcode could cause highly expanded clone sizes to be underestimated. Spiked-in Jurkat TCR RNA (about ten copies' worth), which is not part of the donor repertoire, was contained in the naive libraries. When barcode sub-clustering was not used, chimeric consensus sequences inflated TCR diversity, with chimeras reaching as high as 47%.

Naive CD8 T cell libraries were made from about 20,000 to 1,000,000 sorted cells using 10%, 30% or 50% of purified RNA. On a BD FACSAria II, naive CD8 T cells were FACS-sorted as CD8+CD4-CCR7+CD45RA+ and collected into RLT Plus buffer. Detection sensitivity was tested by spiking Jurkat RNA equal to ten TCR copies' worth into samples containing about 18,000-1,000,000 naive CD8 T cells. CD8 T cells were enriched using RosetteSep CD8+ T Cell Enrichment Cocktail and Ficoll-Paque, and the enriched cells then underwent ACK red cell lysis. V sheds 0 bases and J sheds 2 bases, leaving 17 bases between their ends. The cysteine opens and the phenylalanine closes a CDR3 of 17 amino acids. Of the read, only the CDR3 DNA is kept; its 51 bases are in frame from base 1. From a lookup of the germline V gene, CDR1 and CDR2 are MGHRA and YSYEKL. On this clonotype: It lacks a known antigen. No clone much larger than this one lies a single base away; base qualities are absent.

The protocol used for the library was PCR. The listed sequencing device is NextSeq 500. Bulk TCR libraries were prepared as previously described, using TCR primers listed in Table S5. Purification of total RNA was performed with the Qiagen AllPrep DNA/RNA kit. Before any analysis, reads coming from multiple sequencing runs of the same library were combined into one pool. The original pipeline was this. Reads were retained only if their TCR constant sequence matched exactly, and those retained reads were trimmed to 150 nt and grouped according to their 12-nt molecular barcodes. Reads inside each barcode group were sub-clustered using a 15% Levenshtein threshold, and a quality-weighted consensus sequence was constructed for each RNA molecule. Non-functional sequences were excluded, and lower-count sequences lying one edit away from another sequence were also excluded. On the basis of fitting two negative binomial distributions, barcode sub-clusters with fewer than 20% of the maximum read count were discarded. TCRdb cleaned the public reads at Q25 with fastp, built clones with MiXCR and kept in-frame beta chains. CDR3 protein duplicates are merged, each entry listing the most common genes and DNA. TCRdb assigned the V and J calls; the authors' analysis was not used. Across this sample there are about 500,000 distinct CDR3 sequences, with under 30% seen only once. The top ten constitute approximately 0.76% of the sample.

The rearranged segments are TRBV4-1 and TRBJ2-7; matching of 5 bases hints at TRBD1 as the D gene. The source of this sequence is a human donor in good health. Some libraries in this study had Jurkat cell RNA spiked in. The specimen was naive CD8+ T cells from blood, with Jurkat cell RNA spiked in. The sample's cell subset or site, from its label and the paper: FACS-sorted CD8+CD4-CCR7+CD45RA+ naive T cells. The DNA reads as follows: TGCGCCAGCAGCCAAGACAACAGGTTCCCGGCTACCTACGAGCAGTACTTC. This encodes CASSQDNRFPATYEQYF.